This T cell receptor beta chain was observed in a study of blood T cell repertoires in COVID-19. In the study overall: In each case, the material was cDNA or gDNA derived from T cells, B-cell-depleted T cells, or PBMCs.

The germline CDR1 and CDR2 sequences are LNHDA and SQIVND (reference sequence). Trimming removed 5 bases from V and 6 bases from J; junction bases left unmatched: 3. The CDR3 sequence is 12 residues long. Per the original methods: Reference gene primer amplification gave estimated nucleated cell counts. Generated by immunoSEQ multiplex PCR, the TCRdb table keeps only in-frame clones and is missing some. V and J calls and clone size are those listed in that table; D and trimming were worked out from the DNA. The repertoire includes about 250,000 clones, approximately 85% of them detected once, and 5.5% to 6% sits in the top ten. It was during active infection that Seattle patients were enrolled and then longitudinally followed.

The origin of this receptor is an elderly woman with COVID-19, enrolled during active disease. V and J are TRBV19 and TRBJ2-7; 8 nucleotides line up with TRBD1. The sequencing sample was made of peripheral blood. The CDR3 spells CASSDRGPEQYF. CDR3 in DNA: TGTGCCAGTAGTGACAGGGGCCCCGAGCAGTACTTC. Filled out from reference TRBV19 and TRBJ2-7, the complete variable domain reads DGGITQSPKYLFRKEGQNVTLSCEQNLNHDAMYWYRQDPGQGLRLIYYSQIVNDFQKGDIAEGYSVSREKKESFPLTVTSAQKNPTAFYLCASSDRGPEQYFGPGTRLTVT.